These 16 T cell receptor beta chains originate from one sample sequenced in a study of lymphopenia after photon versus proton radiotherapy. This table comes from immunoSEQ multiplex PCR, and its TCRdb copy is limited to in-frame clones, with some not included. The table shows just over 25,000 clones, with about 85% occurring only once. The specimen comprised peripheral blood, sampled from a patient treated with photon-based radiotherapy. The receptors shown here come from a man aged 25 to 40 with gastric cancer.

The gene calls are TRBV4-3 and TRBJ2-3, with 7 nucleotides matching TRBD2. This CDR3 spans 16 amino acids. Germline loops: CDR1 LGHNA, CDR2 YSLEER. The J segment lost 4 bases and the V segment lost 1 base, leaving 8 bases of the junction unmatched. The CDR3 is CASSQGVNREADTQYF. DNA of the CDR3: TGCGCCAGCAGCCAAGGGGTTAACCGGGAGGCAGATACGCAGTATTTT.

This chain uses TRBV2 with TRBJ1-5; TRBD1 matches at 9 bases. The CDR3 contains 14 residues. J gave up 3 bases and V 6 bases, and 3 bases lay outside the gene matches. Germline V gene data show CDR1 as SNHLY and CDR2 as FYNNEI. The CDR3 protein is CASSRTGVNQPQHF. The CDR3 coding sequence is TGTGCCAGCAGCCGGACAGGGGTCAATCAGCCCCAGCATTTT.

The V call is TRBV11-2, the J call TRBJ2-1; no clear D gene. This CDR3 spans 13 amino acids. Trimming shortened V by 5 bases and J by 2 bases, and 7 bases separated the two germline ends. Germline lookup yields CDR1 SGHAT and CDR2 FQNNGV. For the CDR3, the DNA is TGTGCCAGCAGCCCCTCGGCCTACAATGAGCAGTTCTTC. This gives the protein CASSPSAYNEQFF.

The chain recombines TRBV7-2 with TRBJ1-3, with D perhaps TRBD1 (6 bases). V lost 5 bases, J lost 1 base, and 9 bases lay in between. Per germline, CDR1 SGHTA and CDR2 FQGNSA. This CDR3 comprises 14 residues. CDR3 protein: CASSARGSGNTIYF. The CDR3 DNA is TGTGCCAGCAGCGCGAGGGGGTCTGGAAACACCATATATTTT.

This rearrangement joins TRBV11-1 to TRBJ2-5; a weak D match, TRBD2 (5 bases). The CDR3 spans 15 residues. The V end was cut by 5 bases, the J end by 1 base, with 14 bases between. Per the germline V gene, CDR1 is SGHAT and CDR2 is FQDESV (reference sequence). Here the CDR3 reads CASSQHTGTQETQYF. DNA of the CDR3: TGTGCCAGCAGCCAGCATACGGGAACCCAAGAGACCCAGTACTTC.

V usage is TRBV28 and J usage is TRBJ2-5; TRBD2 matches 8 bases. After removal of 8 bases from V and 4 bases from J, the junction contained 12 bases not matched to a gene. The V gene's germline CDR1 is MDHEN and CDR2 SYDVKM. CDR3 length: 15 residues. The CDR3 loop is CASSPSGLAGETQYF. The DNA for the CDR3 is TGTGCCAGCTCCCCCAGTGGGCTAGCGGGAGAGACCCAGTACTTC.

V usage is TRBV6-6 and J usage is TRBJ1-1; 9 nucleotides align to TRBD1. V was pared by 7 bases and J by 4 bases, with 7 bases of the junction left unmatched. Germline V gene sequence: CDR1 MNHNY, CDR2 SVGAGI (reference sequence). This CDR3 region has 14 residues. In DNA, the CDR3 is TGTGCCAGCACTCGACAGGGGGAGACCACTGAAGCTTTCTTT. Its translation is CASTRQGETTEAFF.

J is TRBJ2-1 and V is TRBV11-3, with D unresolved. The CDR3 length is 13 residues. Germline V gene lookup returns CDR1 SGHNT and CDR2 YENEEA. V gave up 7 bases and J gave up 3 bases, with 10 bases separating them. CDR3 protein: CASTGPFYNEQFF. The DNA of the CDR3 is TGTGCCAGCACCGGACCCTTCTACAATGAGCAGTTCTTC.

The chain links TRBV14 to TRBJ2-7; 11 bases are a match to TRBD2. The CDR3 extends over 17 amino acids. Germline V lookup: CDR1 SGHDN, CDR2 FVKESK. With 2 bases clipped from V and 0 bases from J, the junction kept 6 bases outside the gene matches. CDR3 sequence (DNA): TGTGCCAGCAGCCAATCCGGGACTAGCGGCTACTCCTACGAGCAGTACTTC. Translated: CASSQSGTSGYSYEQYF.

The genes are TRBV10-3 and TRBJ2-1; D remains unclear. CDR3 size: 12 residues. V was clipped by 0 bases and J by 10 bases, with 7 bases between them. CDR1 ENHRY and CDR2 SYGVKD come from the germline V gene. The CDR3, as DNA: TGTGCCATCAGTGAGTCGAAGGCAGAGCAGTTCTTC. Protein product: CAISESKAEQFF.

V gene TRBV5-4 combines with J gene TRBJ1-4, with a tentative D call TRBD1 (6 bases). The CDR3 totals 14 residues. V was pared by 2 bases and J by 6 bases, with 11 bases between. The germline V gene has CDR1 SGHNT and CDR2 YYREEE (reference sequence). The CDR3 is CASSFDRLHEKLFF. Written as DNA, the CDR3 is TGTGCCAGCAGCTTCGACAGGCTACATGAAAAACTGTTTTTT.

The chain has TRBV4-3 and TRBJ2-1; 9 positions agree with TRBD1. The germline V gene has CDR1 LGHNA and CDR2 YSLEER. The CDR3 runs 17 residues. V lost 6 bases and J lost 1; bases outside the gene matches: 10. The CDR3 sequence: CASSKVAGQGSYNEQFF. CDR3 DNA: TGCGCCAGCAGTAAAGTCGCGGGACAGGGTTCCTACAATGAGCAGTTCTTC.

The chain uses TRBV19 and TRBJ1-2; TRBD1 matches at 10 bases. Trimming cost V 3 bases and J 4 bases; bases outside gene matches: 11. The CDR3 runs to 17 residues. CDR1 and CDR2 (germline): LNHDA, SQIVND (reference sequence). The CDR3 coding sequence is TGTGCCAGTAGTATGGTTGTAAGGACAGGGGGAATCTATGGCTACACCTTC. Translating it yields CASSMVVRTGGIYGYTF. The whole variable domain, filled in from reference TRBV19 and TRBJ1-2, reads DGGITQSPKYLFRKEGQNVTLSCEQNLNHDAMYWYRQDPGQGLRLIYYSQIVNDFQKGDIAEGYSVSREKKESFPLTVTSAQKNPTAFYLCASSMVVRTGGIYGYTFGSGTRLTVV.

The rearrangement joins TRBV2 to TRBJ1-1; D gene ambiguous. V lost 0 bases, J lost 3 bases, and 5 bases lay in between. CDR1 and CDR2 (germline): SNHLY, FYNNEI. The CDR3 loop spans 13 amino acids. CDR3 region: CASSEAGYTEAFF. The CDR3 coding sequence is TGTGCCAGCAGTGAAGCGGGGTACACTGAAGCTTTCTTT.

This clone was detected only a few times. CDR3 sequence: CASGSPLWAAFF. CDR3 sequence (DNA): TGTGCTAGTGGTTCCCCCCTCTGGGCAGCTTTCTTT. The chain joins TRBV12-5 to TRBJ1-1, with D hard to call. This CDR3 is 12 amino acids long. Trimming took 4 bases from V and 10 from J, leaving 13 bases between them. Germline CDR1 and CDR2: LGHNT and FRNRAP. Complete variable domain (other parts from reference TRBV12-5 and TRBJ1-1): DARVTQTPRHKVTEMGQEVTMRCQPILGHNTVFWYRQTMMQGLELLAYFRNRAPLDDSGMPKDRFSAEMPDATLATLKIQPSEPRDSAVYFCASGSPLWAAFFGQGTRLTVV.

The CDR3 bases are TGTGCCAGCAGCTTGGACAGGGACAATTCACCCCTCCACTTT. It encodes CASSLDRDNSPLHF. V usage is TRBV5-4 and J usage is TRBJ1-6, with D maybe TRBD1 (6 bases). Germline V gene data show CDR1 as SGHNT and CDR2 as YYREEE (reference sequence). The CDR3 is 14 amino acids. Trimming cost V 0 bases and J 7 bases, with 8 bases left between them.